This entry concerns a single T cell receptor (beta chain). The antigen is unknown. The CDR3 is 16 amino acids. CDR1 and CDR2 (germline): MNHNY, SVGAGI (reference sequence). V lost 6 bases to trimming and J lost 2 bases; unmatched junction nucleotides: 10. PCR primers comprised 60 Vbeta and 13 Jbeta primers. Assay used: immunoSEQ multiplex PCR; TCRdb lists only in-frame clones, some missing. The sample yields about 210,000 clones, roughly 90% seen once. The data originate from a study of cytomegalovirus exposure and HLA in healthy donors. Overall study findings and caveats: With later analysis, a missense DCLRE1C variant became linked to TCR beta V- and J-gene trimming.

The sample was PBMCs. This sequence joins TRBV6-6 and TRBJ2-3; 8 nucleotides line up with TRBD2. The clonotype originates from a woman in her 30s in good health and CMV-seronegative. CDR3 amino acids: CASRLQRGTLTDTQYF. The CDR3 DNA reads TGTGCCAGCAGACTGCAGCGGGGGACCCTCACAGATACGCAGTATTTT.